Below, one TCR beta chain is given with its context. Its antigen is currently unknown. The data stem from a study of OX40 agonist ivuxolimab in advanced cancers. Study overall: Every 2 weeks, patients received ivuxolimab intravenously, dosed at 0.01 to 10 mg/kg. 40% to 50% of patients had received prior checkpoint inhibitor therapy.

Study results and limitations: Doses of 0.1 to 3.0 mg/kg were accompanied by clonal expansion of CD4+ and CD8+ blood T cells by week 6.

This CDR3 is built from 16 residues. Sequenced by immunoSEQ multiplex PCR; TCRdb stores in-frame clones only, minus some. This sample carries 60,000 to 80,000 clones, 90% to 95% of them seen once, and the ten largest clones take around 0.46%. V gene TRBV21-1 combines with J gene TRBJ2-3. TRBV21-1 is classified as a pseudogene. This TCR was sampled from an adult with an advanced solid tumor such as melanoma, head and neck, liver or kidney cancer. The sequencing used CD4+ or CD8+ T cells sorted from blood, collected in a trial of the OX40 agonist ivuxolimab. CDR3 bases: TGTGCCAGCAGCAAAAGGGAACGTGAAGGGACAGATACGCAGTATTTT. It is translated as CASSKREREGTDTQYF.